These 24 T cell receptor beta chains came from one sample sequenced in a study of T cells in Graves' hyperthyroidism and ophthalmopathy (dated by TCRdb to between 2018 and 2021). Receptor amplification or capture employed multiplex PCR. Sequencing used an Illumina HiSeq 2000. The TCR beta CDR3 regions were amplified from RNA transcripts. For the first round of RT-PCR on the TCR CDR3, the HTBI primer set was used together with the Qiagen OneStep RT-PCR kit. TCRdb took the public reads, trimmed them with fastp at Q25, ran MiXCR for clone calling and kept in-frame beta chains. Merged by CDR3 protein, the rows form single entries marked with the most common genes and DNA. For this sample there are a few hundred thousand distinct CDR3 sequences; 15% appear just once. The ten largest clones take up about 30% of the sample. The specimen sequenced was blood. All receptors come from a young woman with Graves' hyperthyroidism.

This chain connects TRBV12-3 or TRBV12-4 to TRBJ2-1; tentatively, D is TRBD1 or TRBD2 (6 bases each). CDR3 size: 15 residues. Trimming cost V 1 base and J 4 bases, with 11 bases left between them. The DNA for the CDR3 is TGTGCCAGCAGTTTAGTGGGGGGCCTTTACAATGAGCAGTTCTTC. It encodes CASSLVGGLYNEQFF.

The chain uses TRBV29-1 and TRBJ2-1; TRBD2 agrees at 11 bases. Trimming took 4 bases from V and 9 from J; bases not matched to a gene: 11. The CDR3 spans 15 residues. Germline CDR1 is SQVTM and CDR2 is ANQGSEA. The CDR3 protein is CSVVGGSGRGREQFF. The CDR3 DNA follows: TGCAGCGTTGTAGGGGGTAGCGGGAGGGGGCGTGAGCAGTTCTTC.

The chain has TRBV7-9 and TRBJ1-5, with D possibly matching TRBD1 (5 bases). CDR1 and CDR2 from the germline V gene are SEHNR and FQNEAQ (reference sequence). There are 13 residues in the CDR3. Trimming cost V 5 bases and J 6 bases, with 11 bases left between them. As DNA, the CDR3 is TGTGCCAGCAGCGAGGCGGGGGTTCAGCCCCAGCATTTT. Translation: CASSEAGVQPQHF.

In this sample, this clonotype turned up many times. This chain links TRBV7-9 with TRBJ1-1, with D unresolved. Germline CDR1 SEHNR, CDR2 FQNEAQ (reference sequence). The germline V and J ends were trimmed by 1 base and 1 base, with 10 bases remaining between them. CDR3 size: 15 residues. CDR3 residues: CASSLDPGRNTEAFF. Written as DNA, the CDR3 is TGTGCCAGCAGCTTAGACCCGGGTAGGAACACTGAAGCTTTCTTT.

This chain links TRBV24-1 with TRBJ2-1; maybe TRBD1 (6 bases). CDR3 length equals 14 residues. With 5 bases removed from V and 6 bases from J, the gap between germline ends came to 13 bases. Germline V lookup: CDR1 KGHDR, CDR2 SFDVKD. The DNA for the CDR3 is TGTGCCACCAGTGCGTCAGGGGCGCGCAATGAGCAGTTCTTC. It translates to CATSASGARNEQFF.

This clonotype was seen many times. The chain couples TRBV20-1 to TRBJ1-1, with unresolved D. Germline loops: CDR1 DFQATT, CDR2 SNEGSKA (reference sequence). The length of the CDR3 is 13 residues. The V gene lost 3 bases and the J gene lost 0 bases, with 8 bases spanning the gap. Here the CDR3 DNA reads TGCAGTGCTAGGGGATCAATGAACACTGAAGCTTTCTTT. Translated: CSARGSMNTEAFF.

The chain combines TRBV4-1 with TRBJ1-2, with TRBD1 as a possible D gene (5 bases). V shed 0 bases and J shed 4 bases, with 12 bases lying between them. CDR3 length: 15 residues. CDR1 and CDR2 (germline): MGHRA, YSYEKL. CDR3 residues: CASSQDIRVGYGYTF. CDR3 coding DNA: TGCGCCAGCAGCCAAGATATCAGGGTAGGCTATGGCTACACCTTC.

This clonotype turned up a few times. The V call is TRBV11-2, the J call TRBJ2-1; TRBD2 aligns across 13 bases. Trimming at V came to 1 base and at J to 6 bases, leaving 3 bases not matched to a gene. The CDR3 has 16 amino acids. Germline V gene lookup returns CDR1 SGHAT and CDR2 FQNNGV. CDR3 sequence: CASSLGWTSGSNEQFF. Here the CDR3 DNA reads TGTGCCAGCAGCTTAGGTTGGACTAGCGGGAGCAATGAGCAGTTCTTC.

V gene TRBV7-9 combines with J gene TRBJ1-2; tentative D call: TRBD1 (5 bases). The V gene's germline CDR1 is SEHNR and CDR2 FQNEAQ (reference sequence). The germline V and J ends were trimmed by 5 bases and 8 bases, with 15 bases remaining between them. This CDR3 is built from 13 residues. The CDR3 region has the DNA TGTGCCAGCAGCCGACGAGAGGGGCAAGGCTACACCTTC. Translating it yields CASSRREGQGYTF. The full variable domain, completed using reference TRBV7-9 and TRBJ1-2, is DTGVSQNPRHKITKRGQNVTFRCDPISEHNRLYWYRQTLGQGPEFLTYFQNEAQLEKSRLLSDRFSAERPKGSFSTLEIQRTEQGDSAMYLCASSRREGQGYTFGSGTRLTVV.

The rearrangement uses TRBV13 and TRBJ1-3, with D hard to call. Germline CDR1 is PRHDT and CDR2 is FYEKMQ (reference sequence). Trimming stripped 11 bases from V and 0 bases from J, with 11 bases between. CDR3 length: 13 amino acids. The CDR3 bases are TGTGCCTCGCAAATACACTCTGGAAACACCATATATTTT. Translation gives CASQIHSGNTIYF.

This clonotype was detected only a few times. J is TRBJ2-5 and V is TRBV7-9; 9 bases agree with TRBD1. J lost 3 bases, V lost 4 bases, and 6 bases had no gene match. Germline V gene lookup returns CDR1 SEHNR and CDR2 FQNEAQ (reference sequence). This CDR3 is built from 15 residues. Here the CDR3 DNA reads TGTGCCAGCAGCTACGCGGGACAGGGCAAAGAGACCCAGTACTTC. As protein: CASSYAGQGKETQYF.

This chain links TRBV27 with TRBJ1-4, with D possibly TRBD1 on 5 matching bases. Germline V gene sequence: CDR1 MNHEY, CDR2 SMNVEV (reference sequence). The CDR3 has 14 residues. The V end lost 4 bases, the J end lost 6 bases, and 12 bases lay between the germline ends. DNA for the CDR3: TGTGCCAGCAGTTCCCAGGGAGGAGATGAAAAACTGTTTTTT. Translation gives CASSSQGGDEKLFF. Drawing the rest from reference TRBV27 and TRBJ1-4, the complete variable domain is EAQVTQNPRYLITVTGKKLTVTCSQNMNHEYMSWYRQDPGLGLRQIYYSMNVEVTDKGDVPEGYKVSRKEKRNFPLILESPSPNQTSLYFCASSSQGGDEKLFFGSGTQLSVL.

This clonotype was seen a few times. This chain connects TRBV29-1 to TRBJ2-7, with 12 bases matching TRBD1. The CDR3 sequence is 14 residues long. V was clipped by 4 bases and J by 4 bases; unmatched bases: 5. CDR1 is SQVTM, CDR2 ANQGSEA, per germline. The CDR3 sequence is CSVGPGQGAYEQYF. The CDR3 nucleotides read TGCAGCGTTGGGCCGGGACAGGGGGCGTACGAGCAGTACTTC.

There are a few counts of this clonotype. The genes are TRBV5-1 and TRBJ2-5, with 9 positions matching TRBD2. With 4 bases clipped from V and 3 bases from J, the junction kept 4 bases outside the gene matches. CDR1 and CDR2 (germline): SGHRS, YFSETQ. The CDR3 runs 14 residues. The DNA for the CDR3 is TGCGCCAGCAGCCCGGGACTAGCTAAAGAGACCCAGTACTTC. Its protein is CASSPGLAKETQYF. The full variable domain, in which reference TRBV5-1 and TRBJ2-5 provide the parts outside the CDR3, is KAGVTQTPRYLIKTRGQQVTLSCSPISGHRSVSWYQQTPGQGLQFLFEYFSETQRNKGNFPGRFSGRQFSNSRSEMNVSTLELGDSALYLCASSPGLAKETQYFGPGTRLLVL.

This chain links TRBV12-3 or TRBV12-4 with TRBJ2-1; TRBD2 is a possible D gene (6 bases). This CDR3 comprises 13 residues. V lost 6 bases and J lost 8, with 14 bases in between. The DNA of the CDR3 is TGTGCCAGCAGCTGGGGAGGCCTCTATGAGCAGTTCTTC. Amino acid sequence: CASSWGGLYEQFF.

This clonotype was recorded at least ten times. V and J are TRBV30 and TRBJ2-1; the match to TRBD1 covers 7 bases. V shed 0 bases, J shed 6 bases, and the junction held 11 bases outside the gene matches. This CDR3 comprises 16 residues. Germline V CDR1 and CDR2: GTSNPN, SVGIG (reference sequence). The CDR3 spells CAWSVDFGAGGNEQFF. CDR3 nucleotide sequence: TGTGCCTGGAGTGTCGATTTCGGGGCAGGGGGCAATGAGCAGTTCTTC.

This clonotype was recorded many times. The chain carries TRBV15 and TRBJ1-6; D ambiguous. The V gene lost 0 bases and the J gene lost 9 bases, with 21 bases spanning the gap. Germline V gene data show CDR1 as LNHNV and CDR2 as YYDKDF (reference sequence). The CDR3 sequence is 18 residues long. CDR3 nucleotides: TGTGCCACCAGCAGAGATTTGGGGTCAACTAAGGCGAGTTCACCCCTCCACTTT. Amino acid sequence: CATSRDLGSTKASSPLHF.

The rearrangement joins TRBV20-1 to TRBJ2-3; TRBD2 matches at 7 bases. The germline gives CDR1 DFQATT, CDR2 SNEGSKA (reference sequence). The V gene end was trimmed by 7 bases and the J gene end by 2 bases; junction bases not matched to a gene: 9. CDR3 length: 14 residues. The CDR3 protein is CSVYSGSITDTQYF. The CDR3 nucleotides are TGCAGTGTTTATAGCGGGTCCATCACAGATACGCAGTATTTT.

This clonotype occurred many times. The chain has TRBV18 and TRBJ1-5; weak D call: TRBD1 (5 bases). V dropped 6 bases and J dropped 11 bases, with 14 bases sitting between them. Germline values: CDR1 KGHSH, CDR2 LQKENI. The CDR3 is 12 amino acids. CDR3 coding DNA: TGTGCCAGCTCTCAGGGAAGTGGAACCCAGCATTTT. Protein: CASSQGSGTQHF.

The chain couples TRBV29-1 to TRBJ1-5; a possible D gene is TRBD1 (6 bases). V lost 6 bases, J lost 2 bases, and 11 bases lay in between. Germline-derived CDR1 and CDR2 are SQVTM and ANQGSEA. The length of the CDR3 is 13 residues. The CDR3 is CSVWAGGNQPQHF. CDR3 nucleotides: TGCAGCGTGTGGGCAGGGGGCAATCAGCCCCAGCATTTT.

The rearrangement uses TRBV6-2 or TRBV6-3 and TRBJ2-1; 9 nucleotides agree with TRBD2. V gave up 10 bases and J gave up 7 bases; unmatched junction bases: 23. CDR1 and CDR2 (germline): MNHEY, SVGEGT. The CDR3 has 18 amino acids. The CDR3 DNA sequence: TGTGCCACCAAGAGCCTCGGCGGGAGGGCCCTTTTGCGAAATGAGCAGTTCTTC. Residues: CATKSLGGRALLRNEQFF.

This clonotype came up a few times. The rearrangement links TRBV6-5 to TRBJ2-6; 8 bases agree with TRBD1. The CDR3 is 18 amino acids. The germline CDR1 and CDR2 sequences are MNHEY and SVGAGI. With V trimmed by 4 bases and J by 2 bases, 10 bases remained unmatched. The CDR3 nucleotides are TGTGCCAGCAGTTTAGGACAGGGACTCTTAGCTGGGGCCAACGTCCTGACTTTC. Protein product: CASSLGQGLLAGANVLTF.

This clonotype was seen repeatedly, ten times or more. The V gene is TRBV11-2, the J gene TRBJ2-3, with 9 bases that match TRBD2. V lost 3 bases and J lost 4; bases outside the gene matches: 8. The germline gives CDR1 SGHAT, CDR2 FQNNGV. The CDR3 sequence is 16 residues long. The CDR3 loop reads CASSFAFSGRADTQYF. CDR3 sequence (DNA): TGTGCCAGCAGCTTCGCCTTTAGCGGGAGAGCAGATACGCAGTATTTT.

This chain connects TRBV6-1 to TRBJ2-2; TRBD2 is a possible D gene (5 bases). The V end lost 5 bases, the J end lost 1 base, and 11 bases lay between the germline ends. CDR3 length equals 15 residues. The germline V gene encodes CDR1 MNHNS and CDR2 SASEGT. CDR3 sequence: CASSRTGKNTGELFF. In DNA form, the CDR3 reads TGTGCCAGCAGTCGGACCGGGAAGAACACCGGGGAGCTGTTTTTT.